This T cell receptor (beta chain) was sequenced in a study of prognosis after radiotherapy for stage I lung cancer. V shed 3 bases and J shed 0 bases, with 14 bases lying between them. This CDR3 region has 16 residues. CDR1 and CDR2 (germline): SGDLS, YYNGEE. Researchers used two-round multiplex PCR to amplify TCR beta CDR3 starting from genomic DNA. It was primers specific to each TRBV and TRBJ gene that first-round PCR used. TCRdb analysed the multiplex PCR reads with MiXCR anew, one entry per CDR3 protein. Here the sample spans about 26,000 distinct CDR3 sequences, 30% being singletons. General study results and limits: Usage of TRBV and TRBJ genes reportedly differed between metastatic and non-metastatic patients.

This clonotype was detected many times. Its antigen is currently unknown. The sample here was PBMCs, taken before or after stereotactic body radiation therapy (not recorded which). The sequence derives from a donor over 45 with non-small cell lung cancer. The chain combines TRBV9 with TRBJ2-3, with a weak D call TRBD2 (6 bases). In DNA form, the CDR3 reads TGTGCCAGCAGCGGGGGGGACTGGTCTAGCACAGATACGCAGTATTTT. It specifies CASSGGDWSSTDTQYF.